The sequence of this T cell receptor (beta chain) was determined in a study of glioma-infiltrating T cells. Overall study results and limits: Tissue and blood shared very few CDR3 sequences. Non-neoplastic patients had below-expected tissue-blood divergence, while all gliomas exceeded expectation.

With V trimmed by 0 bases and J by 7 bases, 10 bases remained unmatched. Germline lookup yields CDR1 DFQATT and CDR2 SNEGSKA (reference sequence). This CDR3 comprises 16 residues. This clonotype was observed a few times. The antigen remains unidentified. This may come from a read error, since a much larger clone is one base off. Amplification of TCR alpha and beta CDR3 regions from RNA used iRepertoire nested multiplex PCR. Input was roughly 100-450 ng of tissue mRNA or PBMC total RNA. TCRdb used MiXCR to reprocess the multiplex PCR reads, holding one entry per CDR3 protein. The data show about 140,000 distinct CDR3 sequences, 35% to 50% seen once.

The chain has TRBV20-1 and TRBJ2-7; 12 nucleotides agree with TRBD2. Sequencing was done on a sample of glioma tissue, nonneoplastic brain tissue, or PBMCs (not recorded which). The TCR sequence derives from a human donor with low-grade glioma or glioblastoma, undergoing nonglioma brain surgery, or in good health (not recorded which). This chain's CDR3 is CSARDRLAGVQIEQYF. CDR3 sequence (DNA): TGCAGTGCTAGAGACCGACTAGCGGGAGTTCAGATTGAGCAGTACTTC.